This TCR beta chain appears in the sequencing data of a study of OX40 agonist ivuxolimab in advanced cancers. Sequencing used immunoSEQ multiplex PCR; TCRdb keeps in-frame clones, though not all of them. This table holds fewer than 55,000 clones, around 86% found once. V was clipped by 10 bases and J by 2 bases, with 12 bases between them. This CDR3 has 14 amino acids. Germline V lookup: CDR1 LNHDA, CDR2 SQIVND (reference sequence). Whole-study results and caveats: The investigators did not determine what antigen specificity the expanded peripheral T cells had.

About this clone itself: The target antigen is unknown.

V gene TRBV19 combines with J gene TRBJ2-6; D may be TRBD1 or TRBD2 (5 bases each). The sequences come from CD4+ or CD8+ T cells sorted from blood, collected in a trial of the OX40 agonist ivuxolimab. The clonotype comes from an adult with an advanced solid tumor such as melanoma, head and neck, liver or kidney cancer. The chain's CDR3 is CATSRETGANVLTF. In nucleotides, the CDR3 is TGTGCCACCTCCAGGGAGACTGGGGCCAACGTCCTGACTTTC.